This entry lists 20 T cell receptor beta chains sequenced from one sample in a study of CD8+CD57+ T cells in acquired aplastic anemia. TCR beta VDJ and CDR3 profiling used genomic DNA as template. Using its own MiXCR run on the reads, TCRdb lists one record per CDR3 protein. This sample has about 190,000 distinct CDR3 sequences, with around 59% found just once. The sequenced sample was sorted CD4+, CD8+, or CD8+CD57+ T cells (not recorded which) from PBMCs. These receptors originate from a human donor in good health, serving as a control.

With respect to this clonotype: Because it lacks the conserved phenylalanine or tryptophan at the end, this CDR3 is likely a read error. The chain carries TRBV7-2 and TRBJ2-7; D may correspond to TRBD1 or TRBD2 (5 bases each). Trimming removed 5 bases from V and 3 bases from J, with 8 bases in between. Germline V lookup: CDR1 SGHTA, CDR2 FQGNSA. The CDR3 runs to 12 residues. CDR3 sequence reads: CASSRDGYEQYS. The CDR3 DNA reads TGTGCCAGCAGCAGGGACGGCTACGAGCAGTACTCC.

This CDR3 is CASTFDSSNYGYTF. The CDR3 nucleotides read TGTGCCAGCACCTTCGACAGTTCTAACTATGGCTACACCTTC. The rearrangement joins TRBV5-5 to TRBJ1-2; possible D gene TRBD1, 5 bases. Trimming left V 6 bases short and J 0 bases short, with 12 bases between. Germline lookup yields CDR1 SGHKS and CDR2 YYEKEE (reference sequence). The CDR3 extends over 14 amino acids.

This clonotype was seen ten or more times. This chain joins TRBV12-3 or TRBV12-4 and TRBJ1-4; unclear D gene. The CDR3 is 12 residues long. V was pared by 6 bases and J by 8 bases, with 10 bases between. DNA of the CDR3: TGTGCCAGCAGCCCGTCGGGGGAAAAACTGTTTTTT. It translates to CASSPSGEKLFF.

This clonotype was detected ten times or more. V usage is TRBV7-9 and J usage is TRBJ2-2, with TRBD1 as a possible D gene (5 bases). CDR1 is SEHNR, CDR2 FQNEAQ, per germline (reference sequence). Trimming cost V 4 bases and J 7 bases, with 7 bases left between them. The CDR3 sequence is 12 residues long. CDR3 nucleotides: TGTGCCAGCAGCTACCAGGGCGGGGAGCTGTTTTTT. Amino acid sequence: CASSYQGGELFF.

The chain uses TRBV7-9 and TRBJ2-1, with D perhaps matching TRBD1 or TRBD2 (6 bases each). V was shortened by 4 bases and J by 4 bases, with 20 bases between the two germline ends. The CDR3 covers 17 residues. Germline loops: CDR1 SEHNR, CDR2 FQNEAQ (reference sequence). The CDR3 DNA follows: TGTGCCAGCAGCTCCTTGGGCGGAGGGGGACAATACAATGAGCAGTTCTTC. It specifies CASSSLGGGGQYNEQFF. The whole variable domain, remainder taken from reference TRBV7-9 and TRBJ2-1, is DTGVSQNPRHKITKRGQNVTFRCDPISEHNRLYWYRQTLGQGPEFLTYFQNEAQLEKSRLLSDRFSAERPKGSFSTLEIQRTEQGDSAMYLCASSSLGGGGQYNEQFFGPGTRLTVL.

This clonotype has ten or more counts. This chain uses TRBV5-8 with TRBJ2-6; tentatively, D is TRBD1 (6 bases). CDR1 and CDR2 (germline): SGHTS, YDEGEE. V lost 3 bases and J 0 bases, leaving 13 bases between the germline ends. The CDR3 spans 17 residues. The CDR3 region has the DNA TGTGCCAGCAGCTCCGGGACATATTTCTCTGGGGCCAACGTCCTGACTTTC. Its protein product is CASSSGTYFSGANVLTF.

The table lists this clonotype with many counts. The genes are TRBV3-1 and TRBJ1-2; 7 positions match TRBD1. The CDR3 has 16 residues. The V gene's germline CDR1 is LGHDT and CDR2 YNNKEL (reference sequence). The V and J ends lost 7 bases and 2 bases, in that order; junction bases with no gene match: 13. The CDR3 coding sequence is TGTGCCAGCAAGGAGGGGGGACAGCTACGAAACTATGGCTACACCTTC. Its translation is CASKEGGQLRNYGYTF.

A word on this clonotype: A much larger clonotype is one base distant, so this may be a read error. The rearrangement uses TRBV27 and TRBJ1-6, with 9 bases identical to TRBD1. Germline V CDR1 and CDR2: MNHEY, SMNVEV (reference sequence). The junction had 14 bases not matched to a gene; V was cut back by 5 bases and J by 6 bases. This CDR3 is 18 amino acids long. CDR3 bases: TGTGCCAGCAGTCACCTAGGGACAGGGCTGACCTGTAATTCACCCCTCCACTTT. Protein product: CASSHLGTGLTCNSPLHF.

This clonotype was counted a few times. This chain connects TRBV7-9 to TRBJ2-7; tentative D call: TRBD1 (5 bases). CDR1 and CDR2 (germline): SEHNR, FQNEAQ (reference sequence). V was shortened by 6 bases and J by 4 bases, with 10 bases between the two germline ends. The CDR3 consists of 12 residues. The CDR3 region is CASSSTGYEQYF. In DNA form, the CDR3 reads TGTGCCAGCAGTTCCACAGGTTACGAGCAGTACTTC.

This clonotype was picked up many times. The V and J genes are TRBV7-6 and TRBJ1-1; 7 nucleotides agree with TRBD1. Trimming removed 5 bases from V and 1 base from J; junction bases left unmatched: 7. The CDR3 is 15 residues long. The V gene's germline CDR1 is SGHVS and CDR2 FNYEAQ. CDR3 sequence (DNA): TGTGCCAGCAGCACCCGACAGGGAGCGAACACTGAAGCTTTCTTT. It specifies CASSTRQGANTEAFF.

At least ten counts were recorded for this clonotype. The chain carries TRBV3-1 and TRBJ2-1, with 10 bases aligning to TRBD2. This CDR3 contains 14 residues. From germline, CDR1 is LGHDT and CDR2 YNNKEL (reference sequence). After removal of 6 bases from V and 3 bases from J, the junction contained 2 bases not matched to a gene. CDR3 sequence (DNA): TGTGCCAGCAGATCTAGCGGGGGCTACAATGAGCAGTTCTTC. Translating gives CASRSSGGYNEQFF.

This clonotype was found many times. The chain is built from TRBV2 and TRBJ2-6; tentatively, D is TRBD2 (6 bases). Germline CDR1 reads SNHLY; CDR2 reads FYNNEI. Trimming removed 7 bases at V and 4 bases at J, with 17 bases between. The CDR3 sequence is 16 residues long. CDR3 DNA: TGTGCCAGCACCCCCGGCGGGGCAGCCGGGGCCAACGTCCTGACTTTC. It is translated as CASTPGGAAGANVLTF.

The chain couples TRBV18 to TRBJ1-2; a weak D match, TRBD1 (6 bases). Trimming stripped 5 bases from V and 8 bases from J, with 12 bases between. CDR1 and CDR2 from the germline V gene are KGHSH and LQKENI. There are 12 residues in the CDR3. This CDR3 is CASSNEGGGYTF. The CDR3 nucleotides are TGTGCCAGCTCAAACGAGGGGGGCGGCTACACCTTC.

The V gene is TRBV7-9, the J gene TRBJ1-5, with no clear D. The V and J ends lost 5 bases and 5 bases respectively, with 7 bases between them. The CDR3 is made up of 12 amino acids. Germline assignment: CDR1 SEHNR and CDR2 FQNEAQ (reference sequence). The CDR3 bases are TGTGCCAGCAGCCACGAGTATCAGCCCCAGCATTTT. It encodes CASSHEYQPQHF.

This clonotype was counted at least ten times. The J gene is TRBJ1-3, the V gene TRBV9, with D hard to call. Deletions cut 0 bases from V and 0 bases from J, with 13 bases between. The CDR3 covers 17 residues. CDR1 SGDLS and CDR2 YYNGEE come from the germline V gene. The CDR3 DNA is TGTGCCAGCAGCGTAGAGGTCCGTGCGGGCTCTGGAAACACCATATATTTT. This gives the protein CASSVEVRAGSGNTIYF.

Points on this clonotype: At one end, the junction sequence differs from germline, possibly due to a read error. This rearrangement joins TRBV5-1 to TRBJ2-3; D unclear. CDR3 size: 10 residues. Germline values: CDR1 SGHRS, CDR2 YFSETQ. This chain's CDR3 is CASRTDTQYF. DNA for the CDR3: TGCGCCAGCCGCACGGATACGCAGTATTTT.

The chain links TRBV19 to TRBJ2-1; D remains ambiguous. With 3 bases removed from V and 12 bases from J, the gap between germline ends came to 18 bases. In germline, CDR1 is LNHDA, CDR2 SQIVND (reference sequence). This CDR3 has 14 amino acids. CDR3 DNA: TGTGCCAGTAGTATTTTCCAGATCACAGATACGCAGTTCTTC. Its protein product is CASSIFQITDTQFF.

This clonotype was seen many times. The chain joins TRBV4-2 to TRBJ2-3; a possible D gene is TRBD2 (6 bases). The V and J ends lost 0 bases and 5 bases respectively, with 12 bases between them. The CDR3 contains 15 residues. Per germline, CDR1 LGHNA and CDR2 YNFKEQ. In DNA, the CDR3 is TGTGCCAGCAGCCAAGAGCGGCTAGCGCTAGATACGCAGTATTTT. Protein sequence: CASSQERLALDTQYF.

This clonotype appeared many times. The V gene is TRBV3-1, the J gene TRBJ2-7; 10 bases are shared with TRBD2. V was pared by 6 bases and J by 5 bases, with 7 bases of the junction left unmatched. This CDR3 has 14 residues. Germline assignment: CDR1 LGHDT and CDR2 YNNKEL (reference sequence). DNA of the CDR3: TGTGCCAGCAGGCCTACTAGCGGGGCGCACGAGCAGTACTTC. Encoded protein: CASRPTSGAHEQYF.

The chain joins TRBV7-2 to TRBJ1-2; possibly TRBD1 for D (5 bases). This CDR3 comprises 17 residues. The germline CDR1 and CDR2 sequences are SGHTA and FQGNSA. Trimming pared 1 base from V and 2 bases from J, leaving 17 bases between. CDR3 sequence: CASSLGTWDRSNYGYTF. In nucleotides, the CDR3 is TGTGCCAGCAGCTTAGGGACGTGGGACCGATCCAACTATGGCTACACCTTC.